This TCR beta chain appears in the sequencing data of a study of T cells in Graves' hyperthyroidism and ophthalmopathy. Findings and caveats of the study: Blood shared most expanded thyroid clonotypes above 0.001.

CDR1 MDHEN and CDR2 SYDVKM come from the germline V gene. Trimming removed 4 bases at V and 10 bases at J, with 10 bases between. The CDR3 totals 12 residues. This clonotype was detected only a few times. The antigen remains undetermined. There were TCR beta CDR3 regions amplified from RNA transcripts. First-round RT-PCR with HTBI primers amplified the TCR CDR3 region. TCRdb re-called the multiplex PCR reads through MiXCR, storing one row per CDR3 protein. The sample includes approximately 870,000 distinct CDR3 sequences, about 38% of them seen just once. This sequence was found in a man younger than 35 with Graves' hyperthyroidism. The sample comprised blood. The gene calls are TRBV28 and TRBJ2-2, with D unresolved. The CDR3 sequence: CASSWLAQELFF. The CDR3 DNA is TGTGCCAGCAGTTGGCTCGCCCAGGAGCTGTTTTTT.